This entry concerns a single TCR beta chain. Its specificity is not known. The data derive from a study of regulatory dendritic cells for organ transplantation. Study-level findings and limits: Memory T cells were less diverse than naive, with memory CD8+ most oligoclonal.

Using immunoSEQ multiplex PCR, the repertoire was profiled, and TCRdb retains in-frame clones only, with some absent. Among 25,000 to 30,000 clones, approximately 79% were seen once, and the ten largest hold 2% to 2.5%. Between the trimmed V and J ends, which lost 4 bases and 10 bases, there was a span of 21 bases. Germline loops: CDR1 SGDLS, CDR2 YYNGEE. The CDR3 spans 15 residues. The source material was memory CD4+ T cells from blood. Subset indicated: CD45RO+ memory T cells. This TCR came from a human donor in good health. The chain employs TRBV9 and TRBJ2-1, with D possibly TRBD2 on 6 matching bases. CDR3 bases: TGTGCCAGCAGCCCGGCCGGGGGAATGAGACGGGAGCAGTTCTTC. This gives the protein CASSPAGGMRREQFF.